One TCR beta chain is described in this entry. Its antigen remains unknown. This CDR3 comprises 16 residues. The V gene's germline CDR1 is LNHDA and CDR2 SQIVND (reference sequence). Trimming at V came to 6 bases and at J to 4 bases, leaving 12 bases not matched to a gene. The data originate from a study of T cells in Graves' hyperthyroidism and ophthalmopathy. Template material for amplifying TCR beta CDR3 regions consisted of RNA transcripts. With the HTBI primer set, the TCR CDR3 went through a first round of RT-PCR. TCRdb processed the multiplex PCR reads anew with MiXCR; each CDR3 protein has one entry. The repertoire holds approximately 570,000 distinct CDR3 sequences, with around 20% as singletons. General observations from the study: In validation, the model predicted ophthalmopathy. These predictions came a median roughly 7.1 months before onset.

The chain joins TRBV19 to TRBJ1-1; 9 nucleotides line up with TRBD1. This receptor was identified in a man aged 35-49 years with Graves' ophthalmopathy. Specimen: blood. CDR3 nucleotides: TGTGCCAGTAGAGAGACAGGGGGTTGGGGGAGCACTGAAGCTTTCTTT. Translated, it gives CASRETGGWGSTEAFF.